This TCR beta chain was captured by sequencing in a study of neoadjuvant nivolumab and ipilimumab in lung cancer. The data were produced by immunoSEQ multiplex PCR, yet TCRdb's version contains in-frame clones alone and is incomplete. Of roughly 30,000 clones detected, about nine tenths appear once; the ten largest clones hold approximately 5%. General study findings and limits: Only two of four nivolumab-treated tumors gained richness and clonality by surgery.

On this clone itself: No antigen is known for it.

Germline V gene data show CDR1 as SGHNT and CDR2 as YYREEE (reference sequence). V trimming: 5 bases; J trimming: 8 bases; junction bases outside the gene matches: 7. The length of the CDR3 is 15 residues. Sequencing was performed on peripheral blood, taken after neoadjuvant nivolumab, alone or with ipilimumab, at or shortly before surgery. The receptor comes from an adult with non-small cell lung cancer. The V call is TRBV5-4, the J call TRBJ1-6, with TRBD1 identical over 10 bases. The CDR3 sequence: CASRFTGTGDSPLHF. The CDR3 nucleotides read TGTGCCAGCAGGTTTACCGGGACAGGGGATTCACCCCTCCACTTT.